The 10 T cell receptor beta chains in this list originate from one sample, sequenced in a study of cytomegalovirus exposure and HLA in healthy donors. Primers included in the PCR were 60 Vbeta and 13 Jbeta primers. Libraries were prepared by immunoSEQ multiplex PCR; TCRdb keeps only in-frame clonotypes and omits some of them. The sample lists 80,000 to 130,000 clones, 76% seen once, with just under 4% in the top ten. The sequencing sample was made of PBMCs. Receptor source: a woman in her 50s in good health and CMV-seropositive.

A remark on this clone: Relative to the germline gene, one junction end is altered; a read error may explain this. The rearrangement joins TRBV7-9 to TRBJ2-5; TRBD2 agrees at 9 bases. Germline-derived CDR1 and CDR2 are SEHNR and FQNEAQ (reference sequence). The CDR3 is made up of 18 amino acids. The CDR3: CSSSLGTISGRWEETQYF. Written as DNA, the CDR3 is TGTTCCAGCAGCTTAGGGACGATTAGCGGGAGATGGGAAGAGACCCAGTACTTC.

DNA of the CDR3: TGTGCCAGCAGCCCCAGGGGGCTGGGTACGAACTATGGCTACACCTTC. Translating it yields CASSPRGLGTNYGYTF. The chain carries TRBV7-8 and TRBJ1-2, with TRBD1 matching 8 bases. Per the germline V gene, CDR1 is SGHVS and CDR2 is FQNEAQ. This CDR3 has 16 amino acids. V was clipped by 5 bases and J by 2 bases; unmatched bases: 10.

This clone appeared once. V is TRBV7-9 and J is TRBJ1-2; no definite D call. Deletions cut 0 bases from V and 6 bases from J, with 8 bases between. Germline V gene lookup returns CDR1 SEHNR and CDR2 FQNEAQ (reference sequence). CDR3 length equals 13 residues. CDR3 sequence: CASSLAAFHGYTF. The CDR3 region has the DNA TGTGCCAGCAGCTTAGCGGCCTTCCATGGCTACACCTTC.

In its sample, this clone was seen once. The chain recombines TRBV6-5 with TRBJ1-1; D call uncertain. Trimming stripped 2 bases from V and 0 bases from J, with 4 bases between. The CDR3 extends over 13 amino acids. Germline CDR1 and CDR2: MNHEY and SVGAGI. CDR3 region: CASSYIMNTEAFF. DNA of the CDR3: TGTGCCAGCAGTTACATCATGAACACTGAAGCTTTCTTT.

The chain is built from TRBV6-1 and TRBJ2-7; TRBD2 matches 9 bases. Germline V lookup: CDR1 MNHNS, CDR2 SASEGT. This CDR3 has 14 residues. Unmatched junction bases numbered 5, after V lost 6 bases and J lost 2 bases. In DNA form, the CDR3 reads TGTGCCAGCAGAGAGAGACTAGCGGCCTACGAGCAGTACTTC. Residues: CASRERLAAYEQYF.

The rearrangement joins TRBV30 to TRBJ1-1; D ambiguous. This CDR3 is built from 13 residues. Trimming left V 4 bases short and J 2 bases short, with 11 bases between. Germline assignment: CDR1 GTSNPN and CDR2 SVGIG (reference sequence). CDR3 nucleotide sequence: TGTGCCTGGACCTTCGAGGTTAACACTGAAGCTTTCTTT. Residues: CAWTFEVNTEAFF. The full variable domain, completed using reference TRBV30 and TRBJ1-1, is SQTIHQWPATLVQPVGSPLSLECTVEGTSNPNLYWYRQAAGRGLQLLFYSVGIGQISSEVPQNLSASRPQDRQFILSSKKLLLSDSGFYLCAWTFEVNTEAFFGQGTRLTVV.

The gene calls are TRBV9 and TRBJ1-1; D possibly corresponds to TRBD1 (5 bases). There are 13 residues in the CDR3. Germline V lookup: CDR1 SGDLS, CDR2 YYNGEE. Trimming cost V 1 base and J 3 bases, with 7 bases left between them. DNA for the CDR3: TGTGCCAGCAGCGTATCCAGGGACACTGAAGCTTTCTTT. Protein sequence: CASSVSRDTEAFF.

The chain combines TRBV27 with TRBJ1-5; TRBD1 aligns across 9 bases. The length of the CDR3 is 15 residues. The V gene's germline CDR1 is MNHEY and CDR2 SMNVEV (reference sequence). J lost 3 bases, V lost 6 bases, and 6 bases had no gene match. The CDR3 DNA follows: TGTGCCAGCAGCCGCGGGACAGGGATCAATCAGCCCCAGCATTTT. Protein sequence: CASSRGTGINQPQHF.

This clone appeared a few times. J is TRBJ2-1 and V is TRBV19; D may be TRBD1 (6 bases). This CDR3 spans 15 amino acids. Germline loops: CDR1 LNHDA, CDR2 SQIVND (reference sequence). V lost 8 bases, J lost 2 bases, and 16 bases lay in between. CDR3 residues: CASRLDRDTYNEQFF. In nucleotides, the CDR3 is TGTGCCAGTCGCCTGGACCGGGACACCTACAATGAGCAGTTCTTC. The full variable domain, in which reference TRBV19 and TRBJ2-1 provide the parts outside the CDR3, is DGGITQSPKYLFRKEGQNVTLSCEQNLNHDAMYWYRQDPGQGLRLIYYSQIVNDFQKGDIAEGYSVSREKKESFPLTVTSAQKNPTAFYLCASRLDRDTYNEQFFGPGTRLTVL.

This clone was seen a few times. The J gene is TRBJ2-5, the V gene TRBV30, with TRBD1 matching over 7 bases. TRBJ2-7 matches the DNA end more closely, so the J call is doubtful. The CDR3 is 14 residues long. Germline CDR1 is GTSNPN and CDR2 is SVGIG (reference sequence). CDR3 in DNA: TGTGCCTGGAGGGAACAGGGGCGTCTGAACGAGCAGTACTTC. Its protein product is CAWREQGRLNEQYF.